This T cell receptor beta chain was documented in a study of T cell repertoires in cytomegalovirus infection. TCRdb called the reads again in MiXCR, with one record for every CDR3 protein. The sample shows about 110,000 distinct CDR3 sequences, 42% of them seen only once. Findings and caveats of the study: The cumulative frequency of public TCR beta families distinguished individuals who carried CMV together with the relevant HLA. HLA-C-restricted CMV-specific TCR beta clonotypes prevailed in the ex vivo response.

On this clonotype: Its specificity is not known.

Deletions cut 3 bases from V and 4 bases from J, with 10 bases between. This CDR3 is built from 13 residues. The V gene is TRBV12-3 or TRBV12-4, the J gene TRBJ2-7; unclear D gene. The clonotype originates from a human donor in good health (CMV status not recorded). Some clones in this sample may be carry-over from other donors' samples. The sample was CD8+ T cells from cultured PBMCs, taken from culture after CMV antigen stimulation. The CDR3 loop reads CASSLGSIYEQYF. The CDR3 DNA follows: TGTGCCAGCAGTTTGGGGTCCATTTACGAGCAGTACTTC.